A selection of T cell receptor beta chains follows, all from one sample in a study of T cells in tuberculosis. TCRdb keeps only in-frame clones here, not all; method: immunoSEQ multiplex PCR. The sample shows approximately 49,000 clones, 90% to 95% of them seen only once. This specimen consisted of PBMCs, obtained at tuberculosis diagnosis. Receptors were obtained from an adult with tuberculosis. Each CDR3 is given with its conserved first and last residue. Fields, in order: clone size, V gene, D gene, J gene, CDR3 DNA, CDR3 protein. D genes are given only for firm matches. Size is omitted from some rows. Given values are once, few, many or a class for expanded clones.

-	TRBV4-1	TRBD2	TRBJ2-2	TGCGCCAGCAGCCGAGGGACTAGCTTTAACACCGGGGAGCTGTTTTTT	CASSRGTSFNTGELFF
-	TRBV12-2	-	TRBJ1-2	TGTGCAAGTCGCTTTGGGACAGGGGACGAGGATGGCTACACCTTC	CASRFGTGDEDGYTF
once	TRBV6-5	-	TRBJ1-3	TGTGCCAGCAGTCTAACAGGGACCTCTGGAAACACCATATATTTT	CASSLTGTSGNTIYF
-	TRBV6-1	-	TRBJ1-5	TGTGCCAGCGGCAGCGAACAGCCCCAGCATTTT	CASGSEQPQHF
-	TRBV11-2	TRBD2	TRBJ2-2	TGTGCCAGCAAAGGCTGGTTGGGACTAGCGGTGAACACCGGGGAGCTGTTTTTT	CASKGWLGLAVNTGELFF
-	TRBV9	-	TRBJ2-7	TGTGCCAGCAGCGTAGGCGGGCGACGTGGGGTCTCCTACGAGCAGTACTTC	CASSVGGRRGVSYEQYF
-	TRBV2	TRBD2	TRBJ2-3	TGTGCCAGCAGTCAAGCAGCGGGAGGGTCTTCAGATACGCAGTATTTT	CASSQAAGGSSDTQYF
-	TRBV6-1	-	TRBJ1-1	TGTGCCAGTACCCTATCACAGGGGAACACTGAAGCTTTCTTT	CASTLSQGNTEAFF
-	TRBV6-1	TRBD2	TRBJ2-3	TGTGCCAGCAGCCGACTAGCGGGATGGGCAGATACGCAGTATTTT	CASSRLAGWADTQYF
-	TRBV5-5	-	TRBJ1-2	TGTGCCAGCCATTCCTCGGGTGGCTACACCTTC	CASHSSGGYTF
-	TRBV7-8	-	TRBJ2-3	TGTGCCAGCAGCTTCCAGGATACGCAGTATTTT	CASSFQDTQYF
-	TRBV7-8	TRBD2	TRBJ2-5	TGTGCCAGCAGCCAGGTCCGGACTAGCGGGCACCAAGAGACCCAGTACTTC	CASSQVRTSGHQETQYF
-	TRBV18	-	TRBJ2-6	TGTGCCAGCTCACCAACCCAGGCTGGGGCCAACGTCCTGACTTTC	CASSPTQAGANVLTF
-	TRBV11-2	TRBD1	TRBJ2-4	TGTGCCAGCAGCACAGACAGGGAAAACATTCAGTACTTC	CASSTDRENIQYF
-	TRBV25-1	TRBD2	TRBJ2-7	TGTGCCAGCAGCGCTAGCGGGAGGCTCGGGGAGCAGTACTTC	CASSASGRLGEQYF
-	TRBV18	TRBD1	TRBJ2-1	TGTGCCAGCTCACCTTCGACAGGGCAGACCTACAATGAGCAGTTCTTC	CASSPSTGQTYNEQFF
-	TRBV5-4	-	TRBJ2-6	TGTGCCAGCAGCTCTAGCGGACAGTCCCTATTGTCTGGGGCCAACGTCCTGACTTTC	CASSSSGQSLLSGANVLTF
-	TRBV15	TRBD2	TRBJ2-7	TGTGCCACCAGCATGACTAGCGGGAGTCTTAGCGAGCAGTACTTC	CATSMTSGSLSEQYF
-	TRBV4-3	-	TRBJ2-2	TGCGCCAGCAGCCAAGCAGCTGGCGGAACGAACACCGGGGAGCTGTTTTTT	CASSQAAGGTNTGELFF
once	TRBV28	-	TRBJ2-1	-	CASSSSGGQQFF
-	TRBV18	TRBD2	TRBJ2-7	TGTGCCAGCTCACCAACGACTAGCCACGAGCAGTACTTC	CASSPTTSHEQYF
-	TRBV29-1	-	TRBJ1-1	TGCAGCGTTGAATTCAGCGGGGTCACTGAAGCTTTCTTT	CSVEFSGVTEAFF
once	TRBV2	-	TRBJ2-3	TGTGCCAGCAAGACGAGCGCAGGGGCAGATACGCAGTATTTT	CASKTSAGADTQYF